The 22 T cell receptor beta chains listed next were all sequenced from one sample in a study of response to subunit inactivated influenza vaccine. Via MiXCR, TCRdb re-called the RT-PCR reads, giving one row per CDR3 protein. The repertoire holds over 300,000 distinct CDR3 sequences, with roughly 22% as singletons. The sample here was PBMCs from blood, taken less than 22 months after vaccination. The receptors come from a man in his fifties or sixties who received an inactivated influenza vaccine.

This sequence joins TRBV4-2 and TRBJ1-2; 9 nucleotides line up with TRBD1. The length of the CDR3 is 15 residues. In germline, CDR1 is LGHNA, CDR2 YNFKEQ. V gave up 4 bases and J gave up 4 bases; unmatched junction bases: 7. CDR3 amino acids: CASSPGQGGSYGYTF. DNA for the CDR3: TGTGCCAGCAGCCCGGGACAGGGAGGATCCTATGGCTACACCTTC.

The V and J genes are TRBV6-2 or TRBV6-3 and TRBJ2-1, with D perhaps matching TRBD2 (6 bases). With 3 bases removed from V and 3 bases from J, the gap between germline ends came to 15 bases. The CDR3 is 16 amino acids. Germline values: CDR1 MNHEY, CDR2 SVGEGT. The CDR3 spells CASSYSGLPIYNEQFF. Here the CDR3 DNA reads TGTGCCAGCAGTTATTCCGGACTACCAATCTACAATGAGCAGTTCTTC.

This sequence joins TRBV5-1 and TRBJ2-3, with 8 positions matching TRBD2. The length of the CDR3 is 16 residues. Germline V lookup: CDR1 SGHRS, CDR2 YFSETQ. V lost 0 bases, J lost 2 bases, and 5 bases stayed unmatched. Here the CDR3 reads CASSLVVAGTTDTQYF. CDR3 bases: TGCGCCAGCAGCTTGGTCGTAGCGGGGACCACAGATACGCAGTATTTT.

V is TRBV5-1 and J is TRBJ1-2, with 12 bases fitting TRBD1. The CDR3 has 17 residues. Germline CDR1 and CDR2: SGHRS and YFSETQ. V gave up 0 bases and J gave up 5 bases; unmatched junction bases: 8. Here the CDR3 reads CASSLAGGQGARYGYTF. The CDR3 bases are TGCGCCAGCAGCTTGGCTGGGGGACAGGGGGCCAGGTATGGCTACACCTTC.

This rearrangement joins TRBV7-2 to TRBJ2-7; D may be TRBD2 (6 bases). V lost 0 bases and J lost 0, with 18 bases in between. The CDR3 extends over 18 amino acids. Germline CDR1 is SGHTA and CDR2 is FQGNSA. In DNA, the CDR3 is TGTGCCAGCAGCTTAGCCCCTCGGGGAGGCAGAAGCTCCTACGAGCAGTACTTC. Translating gives CASSLAPRGGRSSYEQYF.

This clonotype was observed a handful of times. This chain links TRBV5-6 with TRBJ1-6; TRBD1 aligns across 8 bases. With 3 bases clipped from V and 13 bases from J, the junction kept 15 bases outside the gene matches. This CDR3 is 16 amino acids long. The germline V gene encodes CDR1 SGHDT and CDR2 YYEEEE. The CDR3 sequence: CASSSSGQGIRSPLHF. The CDR3 coding sequence is TGTGCCAGCAGCTCATCCGGACAGGGAATTAGATCCCCCCTCCACTTT. The whole variable domain, filled in from reference TRBV5-6 and TRBJ1-6, reads DAGVTQSPTHLIKTRGQQVTLRCSPKSGHDTVSWYQQALGQGPQFIFQYYEEEERQRGNFPDRFSGHQFPNYSSELNVNALLLGDSALYLCASSSSGQGIRSPLHFGNGTRLTVT.

The chain is built from TRBV2 and TRBJ1-1; 7 nucleotides agree with TRBD1. The CDR3 spans 16 residues. V shed 6 bases and J 1 base; nucleotides not matched to a gene: 11. CDR1 and CDR2 (germline): SNHLY, FYNNEI. CDR3 DNA: TGTGCCAGCAGCTGGGGGGAGACAGGGACGAACACTGAAGCTTTCTTT. It specifies CASSWGETGTNTEAFF. The full variable domain, with the rest looked up from reference TRBV2 and TRBJ1-1, is EPEVTQTPSHQVTQMGQEVILRCVPISNHLYFYWYRQILGQKVEFLVSFYNNEISEKSEIFDDQFSVERPDGSNFTLKIRSTKLEDSAMYFCASSWGETGTNTEAFFGQGTRLTVV.

The J gene is TRBJ2-7, the V gene TRBV6-5, with 10 bases identical to TRBD1. CDR1 is MNHEY and CDR2 is SVGAGI in the germline V gene. This CDR3 comprises 15 residues. After removal of 0 bases from V and 4 bases from J, the junction contained 3 bases not matched to a gene. The CDR3 bases are TGTGCCAGCAGTTACTCGACGGGACAGGGGTACGAGCAGTACTTC. Amino acid sequence: CASSYSTGQGYEQYF.

This clonotype was counted between two and nine times. The rearrangement joins TRBV28 to TRBJ2-6, with D possibly TRBD1 on 6 matching bases. Germline CDR1 and CDR2: MDHEN and SYDVKM. The CDR3 extends over 13 amino acids. V was clipped by 6 bases and J by 3 bases, with 6 bases between them. In nucleotides, the CDR3 is TGTGCCAGCAGGACAGGTGGGGCCAACGTCCTGACTTTC. This codes for CASRTGGANVLTF.

V usage is TRBV10-3 and J usage is TRBJ2-3, with D perhaps matching TRBD2 (5 bases). Germline V gene data show CDR1 as ENHRY and CDR2 as SYGVKD. Trimming removed 10 bases at V and 2 bases at J, with 10 bases between. This CDR3 is built from 12 residues. As DNA, the CDR3 is TGTGCCACGAAGGACTTCACAGATACGCAGTATTTT. Its protein is CATKDFTDTQYF.

The table lists this clonotype with a few counts. The J gene is TRBJ1-2, the V gene TRBV5-1; TRBD1 matches at 12 bases. Looked up from germline, CDR1 is SGHRS and CDR2 is YFSETQ. V dropped 3 bases and J dropped 6; count of bases not matched to a gene: 6. CDR3 size: 15 residues. In DNA form, the CDR3 reads TGCGCCAGCAGCTACCGGGACAGGGGGCGAGATGGCTACACCTTC. Protein: CASSYRDRGRDGYTF. The full variable domain, its missing parts supplied by reference TRBV5-1 and TRBJ1-2, is KAGVTQTPRYLIKTRGQQVTLSCSPISGHRSVSWYQQTPGQGLQFLFEYFSETQRNKGNFPGRFSGRQFSNSRSEMNVSTLELGDSALYLCASSYRDRGRDGYTFGSGTRLTVV.

The chain links TRBV6-1 to TRBJ2-2; perhaps TRBD2 as D (6 bases). The germline CDR1 and CDR2 sequences are MNHNS and SASEGT. V lost 6 bases, J lost 2 bases, and 13 bases lay in between. The CDR3 has 15 residues. CDR3 DNA: TGTGCCAGCAGCGCACCGGGGGTAAACACCGGGGAGCTGTTTTTT. Its protein product is CASSAPGVNTGELFF.

Only a few counts were recorded for this clonotype. The chain links TRBV5-4 to TRBJ1-1; maybe TRBD1 (5 bases). This CDR3 contains 12 residues. Germline V gene sequence: CDR1 SGHNT, CDR2 YYREEE (reference sequence). V gave up 4 bases and J gave up 11 bases, with 15 bases separating them. The CDR3 nucleotides read TGTGCCAGCAGCCTGGCGGGGGGATACGCTTTCTTT. Amino acid sequence: CASSLAGGYAFF.

In this sample, this clonotype turned up many times. The chain combines TRBV4-2 with TRBJ1-4; 7 bases map to TRBD1. Germline V gene sequence: CDR1 LGHNA, CDR2 YNFKEQ. This CDR3 comprises 18 residues. J gave up 2 bases and V 4 bases, and 13 bases lay outside the gene matches. The CDR3 coding sequence is TGTGCCAGCAGCCGAGTGGCGGCAGGGGGGCAGACTAATGAAAAACTGTTTTTT. It yields the protein CASSRVAAGGQTNEKLFF.

This clonotype appeared a few times. CDR3 region: CASSLGRVGSYNEQFF. The CDR3 nucleotides are TGTGCCAGCTCACTCGGCAGGGTGGGATCCTACAATGAGCAGTTCTTC. The chain has TRBV18 and TRBJ2-1; a weak D match, TRBD1 (5 bases). CDR3 length: 16 amino acids. Trimming removed 4 bases at V and 1 base at J, with 14 bases between. Per the germline V gene, CDR1 is KGHSH and CDR2 is LQKENI.

This chain links TRBV5-1 with TRBJ1-6; 8 nucleotides line up with TRBD1. The germline gives CDR1 SGHRS, CDR2 YFSETQ. CDR3 size: 16 residues. The V and J ends lost 4 bases and 7 bases, in that order; junction bases with no gene match: 10. As DNA, the CDR3 is TGCGCCAGCAGCCCCCAGGGGGCCATCGGGAATTCACCCCTCCACTTT. Translated, it gives CASSPQGAIGNSPLHF.

The sample holds many counts of this clonotype. The rearrangement joins TRBV5-5 to TRBJ1-5; 9 bases map to TRBD1. The CDR3 extends over 15 amino acids. V shed 4 bases and J 11 bases; nucleotides not matched to a gene: 13. Germline V gene lookup returns CDR1 SGHKS and CDR2 YYEKEE (reference sequence). The CDR3, as DNA: TGTGCCAGCAGCCGGGACAGGGAGGGATTTAGGTCCCAGCATTTT. Protein: CASSRDREGFRSQHF.

The V call is TRBV11-2, the J call TRBJ2-2; 8 nucleotides line up with TRBD1. The length of the CDR3 is 18 residues. The ends lost 6 bases at V and 2 bases at J; junction bases unmatched: 14. CDR1 is SGHAT and CDR2 is FQNNGV in the germline V gene. CDR3 sequence reads: CASRIIGQGLRNTGELFF. In nucleotides, the CDR3 is TGTGCCAGCAGAATCATCGGACAGGGCTTACGAAACACCGGGGAGCTGTTTTTT.

This clonotype was seen a handful of times. The chain uses TRBV29-1 and TRBJ1-2; 10 bases match TRBD1. Looked up from germline, CDR1 is SQVTM and CDR2 is ANQGSEA. V gave up 7 bases and J gave up 4 bases; unmatched junction bases: 0. The CDR3 totals 11 residues. CDR3 region: CSGQGAYGYTF. The CDR3 DNA reads as TGCAGCGGACAGGGGGCCTATGGCTACACCTTC.

This clonotype was recorded a few times. The V call is TRBV4-3, the J call TRBJ2-2; D is perhaps TRBD1 (6 bases). Trimming shortened V by 0 bases and J by 0 bases, and 8 bases separated the two germline ends. Germline loops: CDR1 LGHNA, CDR2 YSLEER. The CDR3 runs to 16 residues. CDR3 residues: CASSQETGTNTGELFF. The CDR3, as DNA: TGCGCCAGCAGCCAAGAGACAGGCACGAACACCGGGGAGCTGTTTTTT.

This clonotype was found a few times. The chain couples TRBV28 to TRBJ2-2; TRBD1 is a possible D gene (6 bases). Germline lookup yields CDR1 MDHEN and CDR2 SYDVKM. The V gene lost 5 bases and the J gene lost 9 bases, with 19 bases spanning the gap. CDR3 size: 15 residues. CDR3: CASSLPQTGPRELFF. The CDR3 region has the DNA TGTGCCAGCAGTCTACCCCAAACAGGGCCCCGGGAGCTGTTTTTT.

This clonotype was picked up a small number of times. The rearrangement uses TRBV6-5 and TRBJ2-2, with D tentatively TRBD2 (7 bases). Germline V gives CDR1 MNHEY, CDR2 SVGAGI. CDR3 size: 17 residues. The V end was cut by 3 bases, the J end by 6 bases, with 20 bases between. Written as DNA, the CDR3 is TGTGCCAGCAGTTATCGGGGAGGGGGTGGCGGGTCCGGGGAGCTGTTTTTT. Residues: CASSYRGGGGGSGELFF.